This T cell receptor (beta chain) was identified during a study of T cells in Graves' hyperthyroidism and ophthalmopathy. Whole-study context: Peripheral blood draws took place at initial diagnosis, ahead of any treatment.

V was cut by 3 bases and J by 7 bases, with 16 bases left in between. The CDR3 runs 15 residues. Per germline, CDR1 LNHNV and CDR2 YYDKDF (reference sequence). TCR beta CDR3 regions were amplified from RNA transcripts. The TCR CDR3 first-round RT-PCR relied on the HTBI primer set. TCRdb analysed the multiplex PCR reads with MiXCR anew, one entry per CDR3 protein. This repertoire shows some 500,000 distinct CDR3 sequences, approximately 25% found once; its top ten account for roughly 12%. Exclusion criteria comprised uncontrolled infection, other autoimmune disease, pregnancy or lactation. The chain employs TRBV15 and TRBJ2-4; D perhaps matches TRBD2 (7 bases). The sequenced material came from blood. The receptor was derived from a woman between 25 and 40 years old with Graves' ophthalmopathy. Written as DNA, the CDR3 is TGTGCCACCAGCAGCCTTGGGGGGGGCGGGAACATTCAGTACTTC. Translating it yields CATSSLGGGGNIQYF.